The 30 T cell receptor beta chains below all came from one sample that was sequenced in a study of regulatory T cells in long-lasting Graves disease. Arm-PCR of CDR3 regions and iRepertoire HTBI primers were the basis on which TCR beta libraries were built. TCRdb called the multiplex PCR reads again in MiXCR, with one record for every CDR3 protein. Among approximately 560,000 distinct CDR3 sequences listed, 15% to 20% were seen once. Regarding time point: newly diagnosed GD, antithyroid drugs for less than 3 months. Extracted PBMC RNA gave rise to the TCR library. The same data also contributed to another study, on T cells in Graves' hyperthyroidism and ophthalmopathy.

The source material was peripheral blood mononuclear cells (PBMCs), sampled at new diagnosis, from a patient treated with antithyroid drugs. These receptors all stem from a man aged 18 to 30 with Graves disease.

About this clonotype itself: A read error may account for a junction end that differs from germline. V gene TRBV5-1 combines with J gene TRBJ1-4, with TRBD1 as a possible D gene (6 bases). This CDR3 contains 17 residues. Germline V lookup: CDR1 SGHRS, CDR2 YFSETQ. CDR3 residues: CASSLDRVIRTNEKLVF. Here the CDR3 DNA reads TGCGCCAGCAGCTTGGACAGGGTAATAAGAACTAATGAAAAACTGGTTTTT.

At least ten counts were recorded for this clonotype. Just one base apart from a much larger clone, this may be a read error. CDR3 protein: CASRGQGETQYF. The CDR3 DNA is TGTGCCAGCAGGGGGCAGGGGGAGACCCAGTACTTC. V gene TRBV7-8 combines with J gene TRBJ2-5, with a weak D call TRBD1 (6 bases). Trimming left V 6 bases short and J 5 bases short, with 10 bases between. This CDR3 is built from 12 residues. Germline V gene data show CDR1 as SGHVS and CDR2 as FQNEAQ.

The table lists this clonotype with many counts. The chain joins TRBV6-2 or TRBV6-3 to TRBJ2-5; possible D gene TRBD2, 6 bases. This CDR3 spans 16 amino acids. With 1 base removed from V and 0 bases from J, the gap between germline ends came to 12 bases. Per the germline V gene, CDR1 is MNHEY and CDR2 is SVGEGT. The CDR3 DNA sequence: TGTGCCAGCAGTTACTTAGCGGTCCCGTACCAAGAGACCCAGTACTTC. It codes for CASSYLAVPYQETQYF.

Turning to this clonotype: A clone one base away is much larger, so this may be a read error. V is TRBV12-3 or TRBV12-4 and J is TRBJ1-5; TRBD1 agrees at 8 bases. V dropped 6 bases and J dropped 7; count of bases not matched to a gene: 5. The CDR3 covers 13 residues. The chain's CDR3 is CASRTTGDQPQHF. The CDR3 DNA sequence: TGTGCCAGCAGGACGACAGGGGACCAGCCCCAGCATTTT.

This clonotype was counted at least ten times. The CDR3 sequence: CASSLDSTSGVYEQYF. Written as DNA, the CDR3 is TGTGCCAGCAGCTTAGACTCTACTAGCGGGGTCTACGAGCAGTACTTC. The chain couples TRBV7-2 to TRBJ2-7; 10 nucleotides align to TRBD2. The CDR3 is 16 amino acids. From germline, CDR1 is SGHTA and CDR2 FQGNSA. Trimming took 1 base from V and 3 from J; bases not matched to a gene: 6.

This clonotype has a count of ten or more. This chain links TRBV20-1 with TRBJ2-7; 11 bases line up with TRBD2. The trim removed 1 base at V and 6 bases at J, leaving 8 bases unmatched. CDR1 is DFQATT and CDR2 is SNEGSKA in the germline V gene (reference sequence). This CDR3 has 15 amino acids. The CDR3 protein is CSARASELAGVEQYF. CDR3 nucleotides: TGCAGTGCTAGAGCCTCGGAACTAGCGGGAGTCGAGCAGTACTTC.

This clonotype came up many times. The genes are TRBV30 and TRBJ1-1; TRBD1 matches at 9 bases. Germline values: CDR1 GTSNPN, CDR2 SVGIG (reference sequence). V lost 3 bases and J lost 1; bases outside the gene matches: 12. CDR3 length equals 17 residues. In DNA, the CDR3 is TGTGCCTGGAGCGCAACGGGACAGGGCAAAAGGAACACTGAAGCTTTCTTT. As protein: CAWSATGQGKRNTEAFF.

The chain couples TRBV28 to TRBJ2-5; 8 positions match TRBD1. V lost 6 bases, J lost 3 bases, and 6 bases stayed unmatched. Germline CDR1 and CDR2: MDHEN and SYDVKM. This CDR3 contains 14 residues. In nucleotides, the CDR3 is TGTGCCAGCAGCCCAGGGGGCAGGGAAGAGACCCAGTACTTC. This encodes CASSPGGREETQYF.

Only a few counts were recorded for this clonotype. The V gene is TRBV28, the J gene TRBJ2-7; D might be TRBD2 (7 bases). The length of the CDR3 is 15 residues. V was cut by 5 bases and J by 6 bases, with 20 bases left in between. CDR1 is MDHEN and CDR2 is SYDVKM in the germline V gene. CDR3: CASSLPLEGGSEQYF. The CDR3 coding sequence is TGTGCCAGCAGTCTACCTTTGGAGGGGGGGAGCGAGCAGTACTTC.

This clonotype appeared many times. The gene calls are TRBV2 and TRBJ2-1; D is possibly TRBD1 (5 bases). The germline V and J ends were trimmed by 8 bases and 4 bases, with 15 bases remaining between them. Germline V lookup: CDR1 SNHLY, CDR2 FYNNEI. The CDR3 contains 14 residues. CDR3: CASGALGRYNEQFF. CDR3 sequence (DNA): TGTGCCAGCGGGGCGTTAGGCAGATACAATGAGCAGTTCTTC.

Only a few counts were recorded for this clonotype. The rearrangement uses TRBV7-6 and TRBJ2-3, with D possibly matching TRBD2 (5 bases). This CDR3 is 17 amino acids long. The germline V gene has CDR1 SGHVS and CDR2 FNYEAQ. V lost 5 bases and J 6 bases, leaving 24 bases between the germline ends. The CDR3 sequence: CASSPGLDGRPIDTQYF. CDR3 coding DNA: TGTGCCAGCAGCCCCGGACTCGACGGGCGACCTATTGATACGCAGTATTTT.

This chain links TRBV3-1 with TRBJ2-2; D possibly corresponds to TRBD2 (6 bases). Germline CDR1 is LGHDT and CDR2 is YNNKEL (reference sequence). Trimming stripped 5 bases from V and 6 bases from J, with 19 bases between. This CDR3 has 16 residues. The CDR3 spells CASSYHGPGGPGELFF. The CDR3 bases are TGTGCCAGCAGCTACCACGGGCCCGGAGGGCCCGGGGAGCTGTTTTTT. The whole variable domain, remainder taken from reference TRBV3-1 and TRBJ2-2, is DTAVSQTPKYLVTQMGNDKSIKCEQNLGHDTMYWYKQDSKKFLKIMFSYNNKELIINETVPNRFSPKSPDKAHLNLHINSLELGDSAVYFCASSYHGPGGPGELFFGEGSRLTVL.

This clonotype was counted only a few times. V usage is TRBV24-1 and J usage is TRBJ2-1, with TRBD2 as a possible D gene (6 bases). V was cut by 9 bases and J by 5 bases, with 13 bases left in between. Germline V gene data show CDR1 as KGHDR and CDR2 as SFDVKD. This CDR3 is built from 13 residues. CDR3 bases: TGTGCCACCTCGACGGGAGAGCACAATGAGCAGTTCTTC. It codes for CATSTGEHNEQFF.

This clonotype was seen more than once but under ten times. CDR3 in amino acids: CASSLEVSGSYEQYF. The CDR3, as DNA: TGCGCCAGCAGCTTGGAAGTTAGCGGTTCCTACGAGCAGTACTTC. The V call is TRBV5-1, the J call TRBJ2-7; tentatively, D is TRBD2 (6 bases). Trimming shortened V by 0 bases and J by 1 base, and 11 bases separated the two germline ends. Germline CDR1 and CDR2: SGHRS and YFSETQ. CDR3 length equals 15 residues.

The chain is built from TRBV20-1 and TRBJ2-4, with D possibly matching TRBD1 (6 bases). This CDR3 has 13 amino acids. Germline CDR1 DFQATT, CDR2 SNEGSKA (reference sequence). Between the trimmed V and J ends, which lost 6 bases and 4 bases, there was a span of 13 bases. CDR3 protein: CSAFDRRKNIQYF. The CDR3 bases are TGCAGTGCCTTTGACAGGAGGAAAAACATTCAGTACTTC.

This clonotype was detected ten times or more. The chain is built from TRBV7-9 and TRBJ2-3; TRBD2 matches at 7 bases. The CDR3 has 16 amino acids. Germline V lookup: CDR1 SEHNR, CDR2 FQNEAQ (reference sequence). The V gene end was trimmed by 3 bases and the J gene end by 4 bases; junction bases not matched to a gene: 10. The CDR3 region has the DNA TGTGCCAGCAGCTTGGGCGGGGCGGGAGTGGCAGATACGCAGTATTTT. Encoded protein: CASSLGGAGVADTQYF.

In this sample, this clonotype turned up a few times. The V call is TRBV30, the J call TRBJ1-2, with D uncertain. CDR1 and CDR2 (germline): GTSNPN, SVGIG (reference sequence). The CDR3 is 17 amino acids. V lost 2 bases and J lost 4, with 23 bases in between. In nucleotides, the CDR3 is TGTGCCTGGAGTTTCCCAGGCGTGGAAAGAGGAGTCTATGGCTACACCTTC. Its translation: CAWSFPGVERGVYGYTF.

At least ten counts were recorded for this clonotype. The chain employs TRBV2 and TRBJ1-2, with 7 bases lining up with TRBD1. Germline V gene lookup returns CDR1 SNHLY and CDR2 FYNNEI. The CDR3 extends over 14 amino acids. V lost 7 bases to trimming and J lost 2 bases; unmatched junction nucleotides: 7. CDR3: CASTRDSQNYGYTF. DNA of the CDR3: TGTGCCAGCACCCGGGACAGCCAAAACTATGGCTACACCTTC.

The chain employs TRBV19 and TRBJ2-1, with TRBD1 matching over 8 bases. The germline gives CDR1 LNHDA, CDR2 SQIVND (reference sequence). The CDR3 is 14 residues long. Trimming at V came to 4 bases and at J to 4 bases, leaving 3 bases not matched to a gene. The CDR3 region is CASSTGQVYNEQFF. CDR3 nucleotides: TGTGCCAGTAGTACGGGACAGGTATACAATGAGCAGTTCTTC.

This clonotype occurred many times. This chain joins TRBV7-9 and TRBJ2-7; D assignment may be TRBD1 or TRBD2 (5 bases each). This CDR3 has 14 residues. Trimming removed 5 bases at V and 0 bases at J, with 11 bases between. CDR1 and CDR2 (germline): SEHNR, FQNEAQ (reference sequence). The chain's CDR3 is CASSPGTFSYEQYF. Here the CDR3 DNA reads TGTGCCAGCAGCCCCGGGACGTTCTCCTACGAGCAGTACTTC. Full variable domain (missing parts from reference TRBV7-9 and TRBJ2-7): DTGVSQNPRHKITKRGQNVTFRCDPISEHNRLYWYRQTLGQGPEFLTYFQNEAQLEKSRLLSDRFSAERPKGSFSTLEIQRTEQGDSAMYLCASSPGTFSYEQYFGPGTRLTVT.

This clonotype was seen ten or more times. The rearrangement uses TRBV28 and TRBJ2-1, with TRBD2 as a possible D gene (7 bases). The V gene's germline CDR1 is MDHEN and CDR2 SYDVKM. The CDR3 totals 16 residues. Trimming took 6 bases from V and 4 from J, leaving 19 bases between them. This CDR3 is CASRSPSGDIYNEQFF. The CDR3 coding sequence is TGTGCCAGCAGGTCCCCCAGCGGGGACATATACAATGAGCAGTTCTTC.

This rearrangement joins TRBV27 to TRBJ2-3; D remains ambiguous. The CDR3 is 13 residues long. CDR1 and CDR2 (germline): MNHEY, SMNVEV (reference sequence). The V and J ends lost 4 bases and 2 bases respectively, with 7 bases between them. Here the CDR3 DNA reads TGTGCCAGCAGTTCACATCCCACAGATACGCAGTATTTT. It yields the protein CASSSHPTDTQYF.

This clonotype was counted ten times or more. The chain carries TRBV2 and TRBJ2-7; no definite D call. The CDR3 consists of 11 residues. Looked up from germline, CDR1 is SNHLY and CDR2 is FYNNEI. V shed 5 bases and J shed 6 bases, with 8 bases lying between them. The DNA of the CDR3 is TGTGCCAGCAGTCCCCTACTCGAGCAGTACTTC. Protein sequence: CASSPLLEQYF. The full variable domain, its missing parts supplied by reference TRBV2 and TRBJ2-7, is EPEVTQTPSHQVTQMGQEVILRCVPISNHLYFYWYRQILGQKVEFLVSFYNNEISEKSEIFDDQFSVERPDGSNFTLKIRSTKLEDSAMYFCASSPLLEQYFGPGTRLTVT.

This clonotype has only a few counts. The chain uses TRBV27 and TRBJ1-5; no definite D call. Germline CDR1 is MNHEY and CDR2 is SMNVEV (reference sequence). The V end was cut by 4 bases, the J end by 6 bases, with 10 bases between. The CDR3 totals 13 residues. The CDR3 nucleotides read TGTGCCAGCAGTTACGGGGTTCGTCAGCCCCAGCATTTT. Translated, it gives CASSYGVRQPQHF.

This clonotype was seen only once. The chain recombines TRBV6-5 with TRBJ2-7; a possible D gene is TRBD2 (5 bases). Germline CDR1 reads MNHEY; CDR2 reads SVGAGI. The V and J ends lost 2 bases and 1 base respectively, with 12 bases between them. This CDR3 has 15 amino acids. The CDR3 DNA is TGTGCCAGCAGTTACAGTTACTGGAGGTCCTACGAGCAGTACTTC. Amino acid sequence: CASSYSYWRSYEQYF.

The chain is built from TRBV2 and TRBJ2-2; 8 bases match TRBD1. This CDR3 spans 15 amino acids. Germline CDR1 reads SNHLY; CDR2 reads FYNNEI. J was trimmed by 1 base and V by 5 bases; bases with no gene match: 3. The CDR3: CASSRQGQNTGELFF. The CDR3 DNA is TGTGCCAGCAGTCGACAGGGGCAGAACACCGGGGAGCTGTTTTTT.

The chain joins TRBV7-9 to TRBJ1-1, with D unresolved. The V gene's germline CDR1 is SEHNR and CDR2 FQNEAQ (reference sequence). Trimming stripped 5 bases from V and 5 bases from J, with 18 bases between. The CDR3 contains 15 residues. The CDR3 loop is CASSQEDVAGTEAFF. The CDR3 bases are TGTGCCAGCAGCCAAGAAGACGTAGCTGGGACTGAAGCTTTCTTT.

The sample holds a few counts of this clonotype. This rearrangement joins TRBV9 to TRBJ2-5; 11 bases align to TRBD2. Trimming removed 0 bases from V and 5 bases from J; junction bases left unmatched: 3. CDR3 size: 15 residues. In germline, CDR1 is SGDLS, CDR2 YYNGEE. CDR3 loop: CASSVGTSGSETQYF. DNA for the CDR3: TGTGCCAGCAGCGTAGGAACTAGCGGGAGTGAGACCCAGTACTTC.

As concerns this clonotype: A much larger clone lies one base from this, so it may be a read error. The CDR3 spells CAWTPGQNTDTQYF. The CDR3 nucleotides are TGTGCCTGGACACCCGGACAGAACACAGATACGCAGTATTTT. The rearrangement joins TRBV30 to TRBJ2-3, with a tentative D call TRBD1 (6 bases). CDR3 length: 14 amino acids. The germline CDR1 and CDR2 sequences are GTSNPN and SVGIG (reference sequence). V was cut by 4 bases and J by 2 bases, with 13 bases left in between.

The V and J genes are TRBV6-5 and TRBJ1-3; tentative D call: TRBD1 (5 bases). In germline, CDR1 is MNHEY, CDR2 SVGAGI. The CDR3 consists of 15 residues. V lost 3 bases, J lost 2 bases, and 11 bases lay in between. For the CDR3, the DNA is TGTGCCAGCAGTTATAAGGGGACGGCTGGAAACACCATATATTTT. It translates to CASSYKGTAGNTIYF.